This TCR beta chain was obtained from a study of T cells in Graves' hyperthyroidism and ophthalmopathy. Study background: Peripheral blood was drawn at first diagnosis, prior to all treatment.

Study observations and caveats: Most clonotypes expanded in the thyroid (above 0.001) were also present in blood. Prediction of ophthalmopathy progression came a median approximately 6.5 months pre-onset.

In the case of this clonotype: Its antigen is still unknown.

Using around 10 ml of fresh peripheral blood, PBMCs were prepared. Amplification yielded TCR beta CDR3 regions, with RNA transcripts as the source. A set of HTBI primers served as the primers for a first-round RT-PCR of the TCR CDR3. TCRdb itself ran the multiplex PCR reads through MiXCR, one entry per CDR3 protein. Of a few hundred thousand distinct CDR3 sequences in the sample, 16% were seen once. V lost 0 bases and J lost 4, with 10 bases in between. The CDR3 consists of 14 residues. Germline CDR1 SGDLS, CDR2 YYNGEE. The sequenced sample consisted of blood. The sequence was obtained from a woman in her thirties or forties with Graves' ophthalmopathy. The rearrangement joins TRBV9 to TRBJ1-1; D is uncertain. CDR3 nucleotides: TGTGCCAGCAGCGTAGACAGCTCGATCACTGAAGCTTTCTTT. Its translation is CASSVDSSITEAFF.